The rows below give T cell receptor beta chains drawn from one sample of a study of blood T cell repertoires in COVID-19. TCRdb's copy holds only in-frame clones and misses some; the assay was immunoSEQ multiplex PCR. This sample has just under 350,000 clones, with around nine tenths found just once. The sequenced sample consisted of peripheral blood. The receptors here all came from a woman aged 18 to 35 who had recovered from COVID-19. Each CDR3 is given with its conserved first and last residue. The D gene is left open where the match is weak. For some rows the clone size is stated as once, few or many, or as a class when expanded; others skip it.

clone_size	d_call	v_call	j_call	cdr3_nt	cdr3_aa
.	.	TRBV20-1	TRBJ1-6	TGCAGTGCTAGTGAGGGCCCGAGAAGCTCCTATAATTCACCCCTCCACTTT	CSASEGPRSSYNSPLHF
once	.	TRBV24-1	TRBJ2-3	TGTGCCACCAGTGGGAGGGGGCCTAGCACAGATACGCAGTATTTT	CATSGRGPSTDTQYF
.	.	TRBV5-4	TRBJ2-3	TGTGCCAGCAGCTTCGGAGGGCCAGATACGCAGTATTTT	CASSFGGPDTQYF
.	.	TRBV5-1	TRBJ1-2	TGCGCCAGCAGCTTCAGGGGATCTGACGGTGGCTACACCTTC	CASSFRGSDGGYTF
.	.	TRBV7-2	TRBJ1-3	TGTGCCAGCAGCTTAGGGACAGCAAACTCTGGAAACACCATATATTTT	CASSLGTANSGNTIYF
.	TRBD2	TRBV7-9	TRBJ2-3	TGTGCCAGCAGCTTAAGCGGGAGGGCTGGGGGAGATACGCAGTATTTT	CASSLSGRAGGDTQYF
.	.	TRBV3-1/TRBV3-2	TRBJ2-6	TGTGCCAGCAGCCAAGAATTCACTAGCTTTACCTCCGGGGCCAACGTCCTGACTTTC	CASSQEFTSFTSGANVLTF
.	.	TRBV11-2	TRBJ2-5	TGTGCCAGCAGCTTAGTCGGGGTAGACCAGTACTTC	CASSLVGVDQYF
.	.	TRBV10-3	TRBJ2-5	TGTGCCATCAGTGACTCCGCCTCGGGGAGGGAGACCCAGTACTTC	CAISDSASGRETQYF
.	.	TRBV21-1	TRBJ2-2	TGTCCTGGCGGGAGGGTCAGCACCGGGGAGCTGTTTTTT	CPGGRVSTGELFF
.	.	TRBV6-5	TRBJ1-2	TGTGCCAGCAGTTTGGACAGAGGTTATGGCTACACCTTC	CASSLDRGYGYTF
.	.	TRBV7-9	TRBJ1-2	TGTGCCAGCAGCTTAAGTGGACACCTCCCAGGAACGGGTGGCTACACCTTC	CASSLSGHLPGTGGYTF
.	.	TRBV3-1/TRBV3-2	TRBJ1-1	TGTGCCACCCAAAGGGGGAACACTGAAGCTTTCTTT	CATQRGNTEAFF
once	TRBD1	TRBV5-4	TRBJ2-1	TGTGCCAGCAGCATAAGACCGGGACAGGGCCTTAATGAGCAGTTCTTC	CASSIRPGQGLNEQFF
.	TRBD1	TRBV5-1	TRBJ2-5	TGCGCCAGCAGCCAGACAGGGTTCCAAGAGACCCAGTACTTC	CASSQTGFQETQYF
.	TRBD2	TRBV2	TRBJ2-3	TGTGCCAGCATCCTTGGACTAGCGGGAGGGCCGCCCACAGATACGCAGTATTTT	CASILGLAGGPPTDTQYF
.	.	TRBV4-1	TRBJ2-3	TGCGCCAGCAGCCGCGTAGCAATAAAAGATACGCAGTATTTT	CASSRVAIKDTQYF
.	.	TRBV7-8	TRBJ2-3	TGTGCCAGCAGCTTTGGACTCCTACCTGATGGGGAGTATTTT	CASSFGLLPDGEYF
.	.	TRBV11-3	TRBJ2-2	TGTGCCAGCAGCTGGCGGCGGAACACCGGGGAGCTGTTTTTT	CASSWRRNTGELFF
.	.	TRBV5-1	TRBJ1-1	TGCGCCAGCAGCTTGGATTCTCGGAGGAGTATGAACACTGAAGCTTTCTTT	CASSLDSRRSMNTEAFF
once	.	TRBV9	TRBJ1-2	TGTGCCAGCAGCGTAGAAAACGTACCAAGGGGCGGCTACACCTTC	CASSVENVPRGGYTF
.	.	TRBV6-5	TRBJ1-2	TGTGCCAGCAGCTCGACGGACACTCCTTATGGCTACACCTTC	CASSSTDTPYGYTF
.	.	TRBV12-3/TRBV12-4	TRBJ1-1	TGTGCCAGCAGTCACGGGACTGAAGCTTTCTTT	CASSHGTEAFF
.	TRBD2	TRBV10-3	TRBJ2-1	TGTGCCATCAGTGAAACTAGCGGGAGCCGGTACAATGAGCAGTTCTTC	CAISETSGSRYNEQFF
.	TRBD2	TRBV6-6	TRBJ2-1	TGTGCCAGCAGTCCTCTAGCGGGAGGGTCTAATGAGCAGTTCTTC	CASSPLAGGSNEQFF
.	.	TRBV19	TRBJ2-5	TGTGCCAGTAGCGACGACACCGTCCTGGAGACCCAGTACTTC	CASSDDTVLETQYF
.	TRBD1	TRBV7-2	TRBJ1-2	TGTGCCAGCAGCTTGACTTCAGGGGGCCCCTATGGCTACACCTTC	CASSLTSGGPYGYTF
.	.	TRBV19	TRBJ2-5	TGTGCCAGTGCCATAACCGGGACTGCCAAAGAGACCCAGTACTTC	CASAITGTAKETQYF
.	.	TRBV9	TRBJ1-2	TGTGCCAGCAGCGTAGGGGGGGAGTCCCCATATAACTATGGCTACACCTTC	CASSVGGESPYNYGYTF
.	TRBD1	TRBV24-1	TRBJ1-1	TGTGCCACCAGTGACGCGGGACAGGAGAACACTGAAGCTTTCTTT	CATSDAGQENTEAFF
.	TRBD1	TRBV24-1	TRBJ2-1	TGTGCCACCAGTGATTCAAGGGGGCGCGGCGATGAGCAGTTCTTC	CATSDSRGRGDEQFF
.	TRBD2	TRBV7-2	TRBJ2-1	TGTGCCAGCAGCGAAGAGGGGACTAGAACCCATGAGCAGTTCTTC	CASSEEGTRTHEQFF
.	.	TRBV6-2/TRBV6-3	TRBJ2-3	TGTGCCAGCAGTCACCGGGACTCCACAGATACGCAGTATTTT	CASSHRDSTDTQYF
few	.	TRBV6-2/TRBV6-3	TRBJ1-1	TGTGCCAGCAGTTACTCGACCGGACGGGGGAGCACTGAAGCTTTCTTT	CASSYSTGRGSTEAFF
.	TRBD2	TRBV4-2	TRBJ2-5	TGTGCCAGCAGCCAAGATCTGGCCGAGCGGGAGCGACAAGAGACCCAGTACTTC	CASSQDLAERERQETQYF
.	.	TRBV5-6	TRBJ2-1	TGTGCCAGCAGCTTGGTTGGACTAAGCAATGAGCAGTTCTTC	CASSLVGLSNEQFF
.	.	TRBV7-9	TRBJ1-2	TGTGCCAGCAGCTTAGAGTCCCAGGGTATTAATGGCTACACCTTC	CASSLESQGINGYTF
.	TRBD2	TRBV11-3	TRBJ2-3	TGTGCCAGCAGCTTAGATCCTGGGCTAGCGGGAGACTCAGATACGCAGTATTTT	CASSLDPGLAGDSDTQYF